Below, 25 T cell receptor beta chains from the same sample are listed, as sequenced in a study of blood T cell repertoires in COVID-19. Only in-frame clones appear in the TCRdb table, and some are missing; sequencing was by immunoSEQ multiplex PCR. The sample has roughly 380,000 clones, roughly nine tenths seen once; the top ten hold about 3.9%. The material sequenced was peripheral blood. These receptors came from a woman aged 55-70 years with COVID-19, enrolled during active disease.

The chain links TRBV5-1 to TRBJ1-5; TRBD1 might be the D (6 bases). Germline V gives CDR1 SGHRS, CDR2 YFSETQ. The V gene lost 0 bases and the J gene lost 3 bases, with 16 bases spanning the gap. The CDR3 totals 17 residues. The CDR3 bases are TGCGCCAGCAGCTTGGAGCCTCTGACAGGAATCAATCAGCCCCAGCATTTT. Translated, it gives CASSLEPLTGINQPQHF.

J is TRBJ1-6 and V is TRBV2; TRBD1 matches at 8 bases. This CDR3 has 16 amino acids. Germline loops: CDR1 SNHLY, CDR2 FYNNEI. V was clipped by 4 bases and J by 6 bases; unmatched bases: 8. The CDR3 DNA reads as TGTGCCAGCAGTGGGCGAGGGGACAGGATTAATTCACCCCTCCACTTT. Residues: CASSGRGDRINSPLHF.

This sequence joins TRBV5-4 and TRBJ1-4, with D perhaps matching TRBD1 (6 bases). The CDR3 runs to 16 residues. Trimming pared 3 bases from V and 8 bases from J, leaving 20 bases between. In germline, CDR1 is SGHNT, CDR2 YYREEE (reference sequence). CDR3 loop: CASSSGRGLVGEKLFF. Here the CDR3 DNA reads TGTGCCAGCAGCTCGGGCAGGGGCTTGGTTGGAGAAAAACTGTTTTTT.

The rearrangement links TRBV28 to TRBJ1-2, with D possibly matching TRBD1 (6 bases). Per germline, CDR1 MDHEN and CDR2 SYDVKM. V was pared by 1 base and J by 4 bases, with 10 bases between. The CDR3 length is 14 residues. The CDR3 DNA follows: TGTGCCAGCAGTTTATATGGGGGGGCCTATGGCTACACCTTC. It yields the protein CASSLYGGAYGYTF.

The rearrangement uses TRBV30 and TRBJ1-2; maybe TRBD1 (5 bases). Trimming took off 0 bases at V and 2 bases at J, with 7 bases between the two ends. CDR1 is GTSNPN and CDR2 is SVGIG in the germline V gene (reference sequence). The CDR3 loop spans 13 amino acids. For the CDR3, the DNA is TGTGCCTGGAGTGTCAAGGGGAACTATGGCTACACCTTC. This gives the protein CAWSVKGNYGYTF.

This clone has only a few counts. The chain joins TRBV28 to TRBJ1-1; D call uncertain. Germline lookup yields CDR1 MDHEN and CDR2 SYDVKM. Deletions cut 6 bases from V and 4 bases from J, with 18 bases between. The CDR3 has 15 amino acids. The CDR3 DNA reads as TGTGCCAGCAGGCTGGAGTCGGGGTTAGGCACTGAAGCTTTCTTT. This gives the protein CASRLESGLGTEAFF.

The V and J genes are TRBV19 and TRBJ1-2, with TRBD1 identical over 9 bases. Germline V lookup: CDR1 LNHDA, CDR2 SQIVND (reference sequence). CDR3 length: 15 residues. Germline trimming cut 3 bases from V and 2 bases from J; bases unmatched to any gene: 4. The chain's CDR3 is CASSIRTGENYGYTF. CDR3 sequence (DNA): TGTGCCAGTAGTATCAGGACAGGGGAGAACTATGGCTACACCTTC.

This clone was counted a single time. The V gene is TRBV6-6, the J gene TRBJ1-5; D is undetermined. Germline V lookup: CDR1 MNHNY, CDR2 SVGAGI (reference sequence). CDR3 size: 18 residues. With 5 bases removed from V and 4 bases from J, the gap between germline ends came to 24 bases. CDR3 loop: CASSPVTALLNFNQPQHF. The CDR3 DNA reads as TGTGCCAGCAGTCCAGTTACAGCACTTCTTAACTTTAATCAGCCCCAGCATTTT.

This clone was picked up one time. The chain uses TRBV14 and TRBJ1-1; TRBD1 aligns across 8 bases. Germline assignment: CDR1 SGHDN and CDR2 FVKESK. The V gene end was trimmed by 4 bases and the J gene end by 0 bases; junction bases not matched to a gene: 7. The CDR3 sequence is 16 residues long. The CDR3, as DNA: TGTGCCAGCAGCCGGCTTAAGGGACAGGTGAACACTGAAGCTTTCTTT. Protein: CASSRLKGQVNTEAFF.

The chain has TRBV5-4 and TRBJ2-6; D unclear. Trimming took 1 base from V and 2 from J, leaving 7 bases between them. Germline-derived CDR1 and CDR2 are SGHNT and YYREEE (reference sequence). This CDR3 is built from 15 residues. The CDR3 sequence is CASSLRQAGANVLTF. The DNA of the CDR3 is TGTGCCAGCAGCTTGCGGCAGGCTGGGGCCAACGTCCTGACTTTC.

This clone was seen once. This rearrangement joins TRBV6-5 to TRBJ2-7; 10 positions agree with TRBD2. CDR1 and CDR2 (germline): MNHEY, SVGAGI. Germline trimming cut 8 bases from V and 0 bases from J; bases unmatched to any gene: 7. This CDR3 has 15 amino acids. In nucleotides, the CDR3 is TGTGCCAGCGCCTCACTAGCGGGGCCCTCCTACGAGCAGTACTTC. It translates to CASASLAGPSYEQYF.

The chain carries TRBV7-9 and TRBJ2-3; weak D call: TRBD2 (6 bases). Germline V lookup: CDR1 SEHNR, CDR2 FQNEAQ (reference sequence). There are 12 residues in the CDR3. V lost 4 bases and J 5 bases, leaving 7 bases between the germline ends. CDR3 loop: CASSYGGDTQYF. In DNA, the CDR3 is TGTGCCAGCAGCTACGGGGGAGATACGCAGTATTTT.

The chain recombines TRBV5-1 with TRBJ1-6; D is uncertain. The germline V gene has CDR1 SGHRS and CDR2 YFSETQ. The CDR3 consists of 14 residues. Trimming took 2 bases from V and 6 from J, leaving 9 bases between them. The CDR3 region is CASSFGPGNSPLHF. The CDR3 DNA follows: TGCGCCAGCAGCTTCGGTCCCGGTAATTCACCCCTCCACTTT.

The chain employs TRBV29-1 and TRBJ2-3; D remains unclear. CDR1 is SQVTM and CDR2 is ANQGSEA in the germline V gene. CDR3 length equals 10 residues. Trimming took off 4 bases at V and 7 bases at J, with 6 bases between the two ends. The CDR3 is CSVGQNTQYF. CDR3 in DNA: TGCAGCGTTGGTCAGAATACGCAGTATTTT.

V usage is TRBV6-5 and J usage is TRBJ1-6, with 7 bases fitting TRBD1. Per the germline V gene, CDR1 is MNHEY and CDR2 is SVGAGI. This CDR3 is built from 15 residues. V was pared by 10 bases and J by 4 bases, with 10 bases of the junction left unmatched. CDR3 sequence reads: CATCVGQSYNSPLHF. CDR3 nucleotides: TGTGCCACCTGTGTGGGACAGAGTTATAATTCACCCCTCCACTTT.

The chain couples TRBV28 to TRBJ2-5, with 9 nucleotides matching TRBD2. V was pared by 3 bases and J by 3 bases, with 2 bases of the junction left unmatched. This CDR3 has 14 residues. Germline CDR1 is MDHEN and CDR2 is SYDVKM. In DNA form, the CDR3 reads TGTGCCAGCAGTTTTGGCGGGGGGGAAGAGACCCAGTACTTC. Its translation is CASSFGGGEETQYF.

The chain carries TRBV11-2 and TRBJ1-3; 7 nucleotides agree with TRBD1. This CDR3 region has 16 residues. Germline V gene lookup returns CDR1 SGHAT and CDR2 FQNNGV. V lost 1 base, J lost 4 bases, and 7 bases stayed unmatched. DNA for the CDR3: TGTGCCAGCAGCTTAGCAGGGACAGCAAACGGAAACACCATATATTTT. Translating it yields CASSLAGTANGNTIYF.

DNA for the CDR3: TGTGCCAGCAGCTTAGAGACAAGGGCAGGGCTCTATGGCTACACCTTC. Amino acids: CASSLETRAGLYGYTF. This sequence joins TRBV7-8 and TRBJ1-2, with D possibly TRBD1 on 5 matching bases. V lost 1 base and J lost 4, with 16 bases in between. Per germline, CDR1 SGHVS and CDR2 FQNEAQ. The CDR3 sequence is 16 residues long.

The CDR3 spells CASSGEAGAEEQYF. CDR3 in DNA: TGTGCCAGCAGTGGGGAAGCGGGGGCCGAAGAGCAGTACTTC. The V gene is TRBV2, the J gene TRBJ2-7, with 8 bases matching TRBD2. Germline CDR1 and CDR2: SNHLY and FYNNEI. The CDR3 totals 14 residues. V was pared by 4 bases and J by 7 bases, with 9 bases of the junction left unmatched.

This chain uses TRBV19 with TRBJ1-6; weak D call: TRBD1 (5 bases). V shed 5 bases and J shed 8 bases, with 13 bases lying between them. This CDR3 has 14 amino acids. The germline CDR1 and CDR2 sequences are LNHDA and SQIVND (reference sequence). CDR3 sequence (DNA): TGTGCCAGTAGTGTTCGGGGGAGTGATTCACCCCTCCACTTT. Amino acids: CASSVRGSDSPLHF.

The chain carries TRBV2 and TRBJ2-3; 13 bases agree with TRBD2. Germline loops: CDR1 SNHLY, CDR2 FYNNEI. This CDR3 is 16 amino acids long. V shed 7 bases and J 5 bases; nucleotides not matched to a gene: 9. The CDR3 sequence: CASIQGLAGVGDTQYF. DNA of the CDR3: TGTGCCAGCATCCAAGGACTAGCGGGGGTTGGAGATACGCAGTATTTT.

V usage is TRBV28 and J usage is TRBJ1-6; D ambiguous. The CDR3 extends over 15 amino acids. Germline CDR1 MDHEN, CDR2 SYDVKM. Trimming took 2 bases from V and 0 from J, leaving 5 bases between them. In DNA form, the CDR3 reads TGTGCCAGCAGTTTACCGAGCTCCTATAATTCACCCCTCCACTTT. Translation: CASSLPSSYNSPLHF.

Written as DNA, the CDR3 is TGCGCCAGCAGCTTGGCCGGGGGGGCTGGTGGCTACACCTTC. As protein: CASSLAGGAGGYTF. The J gene is TRBJ1-2, the V gene TRBV5-1; a weak D match, TRBD1 (6 bases). Looked up from germline, CDR1 is SGHRS and CDR2 is YFSETQ. The CDR3 contains 14 residues. Between the trimmed V and J ends, which lost 0 bases and 7 bases, there was a span of 13 bases.

The chain links TRBV15 to TRBJ1-3, with TRBD1 matching 8 bases. Germline V CDR1 and CDR2: LNHNV, YYDKDF (reference sequence). The J segment lost 3 bases and the V segment lost 3 bases, leaving 4 bases of the junction unmatched. This CDR3 contains 15 residues. CDR3 in amino acids: CATSREQGGGNTIYF. In DNA, the CDR3 is TGTGCCACCAGCAGGGAACAGGGGGGTGGAAACACCATATATTTT.

The chain recombines TRBV4-1 with TRBJ1-5; 11 positions agree with TRBD1. Germline loops: CDR1 MGHRA, CDR2 YSYEKL. Trimming at V came to 3 bases and at J to 7 bases, leaving 8 bases not matched to a gene. The CDR3 covers 16 residues. The CDR3 DNA follows: TGCGCCAGCAGCCAGTACGGGACAGGGGGAAACCAGCCCCAGCATTTT. Its protein product is CASSQYGTGGNQPQHF.